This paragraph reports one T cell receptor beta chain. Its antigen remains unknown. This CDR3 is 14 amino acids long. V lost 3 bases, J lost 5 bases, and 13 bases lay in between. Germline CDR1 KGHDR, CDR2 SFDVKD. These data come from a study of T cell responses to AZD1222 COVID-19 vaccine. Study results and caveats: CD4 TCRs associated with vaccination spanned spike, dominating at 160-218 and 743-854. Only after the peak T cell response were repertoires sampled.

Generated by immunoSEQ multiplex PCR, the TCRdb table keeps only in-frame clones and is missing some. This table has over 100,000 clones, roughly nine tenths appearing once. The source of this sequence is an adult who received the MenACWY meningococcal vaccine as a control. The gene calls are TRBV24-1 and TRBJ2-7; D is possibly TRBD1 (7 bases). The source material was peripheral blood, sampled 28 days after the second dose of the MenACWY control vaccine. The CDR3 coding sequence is TGTGCCACCAGTGATCCCCAGGGGGGCGACGAGCAGTACTTC. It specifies CATSDPQGGDEQYF.